The 10 T cell receptor beta chains in this list originate from one sample, sequenced in a study of blood T cell repertoires in COVID-19. TCRdb's copy holds only in-frame clones and misses some; the assay was immunoSEQ multiplex PCR. The sample consists of roughly 140,000 clones, around four fifths of them appearing once. The sample comprised peripheral blood. All receptors derive from a woman over 75 with acute or convalescent COVID-19.

The CDR3 sequence: CASSEPRTPSGNTIYF. CDR3 DNA sequence: TGTGCCAGCAGTGAACCCCGGACACCCTCTGGAAACACCATATATTTT. The chain is built from TRBV6-1 and TRBJ1-3; TRBD1 is a possible D gene (5 bases). The V end was cut by 2 bases, the J end by 0 bases, with 11 bases between. Per the germline V gene, CDR1 is MNHNS and CDR2 is SASEGT. The CDR3 length is 16 residues.

Here the CDR3 DNA reads TGTGCCAGCAGCACCCGACTAGCGGGAACCAATGAGCAGTTCTTC. Translation: CASSTRLAGTNEQFF. The V gene is TRBV3-1 (or the pseudogene TRBV3-2), the J gene TRBJ2-1; 11 positions agree with TRBD2. Germline CDR1 and CDR2: LGHDT and YNNKEL (reference sequence). V was pared by 5 bases and J by 6 bases, with 6 bases of the junction left unmatched. This CDR3 spans 15 amino acids.

The chain is built from TRBV19 and TRBJ2-2; weak D call: TRBD1 (6 bases). CDR1 is LNHDA, CDR2 SQIVND, per germline (reference sequence). V gave up 7 bases and J gave up 1 base, with 13 bases separating them. The CDR3 runs to 15 residues. For the CDR3, the DNA is TGTGCCAGTAAGACCCCGGGACAGAACACCGGGGAGCTGTTTTTT. It encodes CASKTPGQNTGELFF.

This clone came up many times. The chain links TRBV19 to TRBJ1-2, with D hard to call. In germline, CDR1 is LNHDA, CDR2 SQIVND (reference sequence). The CDR3 spans 14 residues. Trimming left V 6 bases short and J 3 bases short, with 14 bases between. CDR3 nucleotides: TGTGCCAGTAGCCCGGACTTGCGGGACTATGGCTACACCTTC. The encoded protein is CASSPDLRDYGYTF. The variable domain in full, completed from reference TRBV19 and TRBJ1-2, reads DGGITQSPKYLFRKEGQNVTLSCEQNLNHDAMYWYRQDPGQGLRLIYYSQIVNDFQKGDIAEGYSVSREKKESFPLTVTSAQKNPTAFYLCASSPDLRDYGYTFGSGTRLTVV.

The chain carries TRBV4-2 and TRBJ2-1; 11 bases map to TRBD2. Trimming at V came to 4 bases and at J to 7 bases, leaving 3 bases not matched to a gene. The CDR3 loop spans 14 amino acids. Germline V gene data show CDR1 as LGHNA and CDR2 as YNFKEQ. The CDR3 DNA is TGTGCCAGCAGCCTTAGCGGGGGGGCGAATGAGCAGTTCTTC. Protein sequence: CASSLSGGANEQFF.

The rearrangement uses TRBV6-5 and TRBJ1-1; the D gene is possibly TRBD1 (5 bases). The germline gives CDR1 MNHEY, CDR2 SVGAGI. CDR3 length equals 13 residues. Trimming took 6 bases from V and 0 from J, leaving 8 bases between them. In nucleotides, the CDR3 is TGTGCCAGCAGGACAGTATTGAACACTGAAGCTTTCTTT. Amino acid sequence: CASRTVLNTEAFF.

The V gene is TRBV9, the J gene TRBJ2-7; D possibly corresponds to TRBD2 (5 bases). Trimming pared 4 bases from V and 0 bases from J, leaving 14 bases between. CDR3 length: 15 residues. Germline-derived CDR1 and CDR2 are SGDLS and YYNGEE. The CDR3 coding sequence is TGTGCCAGCAGCCCGGCAGCAGGAGGCTCCTACGAGCAGTACTTC. Its protein product is CASSPAAGGSYEQYF.

V is TRBV21-1 and J is TRBJ1-3. TRBV21-1 is annotated as a pseudogene. The CDR3 runs 15 residues. The DNA of the CDR3 is TGTGCCAGCAGCGGCCGACGGGGAGGTGGAAACACCATATATTTT. This codes for CASSGRRGGGNTIYF.

The chain recombines TRBV7-2 with TRBJ2-5; perhaps TRBD2 as D (5 bases). Germline CDR1 and CDR2: SGHTA and FQGNSA. V gave up 1 base and J gave up 6 bases, with 12 bases separating them. This CDR3 is 14 amino acids long. CDR3 residues: CASSLVAGGQTQYF. In nucleotides, the CDR3 is TGTGCCAGCAGCTTAGTTGCAGGCGGGCAGACCCAGTACTTC.

CDR3 loop: CASSSGGQRLTGELFF. Written as DNA, the CDR3 is TGTGCCAGCAGCTCAGGGGGCCAACGGCTCACCGGGGAGCTGTTTTTT. The chain has TRBV7-9 and TRBJ2-2; 8 bases align to TRBD1. The CDR3 totals 16 residues. Trimming at V came to 4 bases and at J to 4 bases, leaving 8 bases not matched to a gene. The germline V gene encodes CDR1 SEHNR and CDR2 FQNEAQ (reference sequence).